This T cell receptor (beta chain) was captured by sequencing in a study of blood T cells in healthy people across ages. The study recruited healthy Caucasian donors from Russia who were aged about 6 to 90. With a J-beta primer mix and a sample-barcoded 5' primer, a second PCR ran 7 to 11 cycles. A single record per CDR3 protein comes from TCRdb applying MiXCR to the 5' RACE reads. Of some 1.7 million distinct CDR3 sequences listed, 28% are singletons. The CDR3 is 16 amino acids. Trimming at V came to 5 bases and at J to 5 bases, leaving 8 bases not matched to a gene. CDR1 and CDR2 from the germline V gene are SGHRS and YFSETQ.

This chain joins TRBV5-1 and TRBJ2-5, with 14 bases matching TRBD2. This clonotype was sampled from a woman aged 25 to 39 in good health. The sequenced material came from blood. Here the CDR3 reads CASRQPGLAGVETQYF. The DNA of the CDR3 is TGCGCCAGCAGGCAACCGGGACTAGCGGGAGTGGAGACCCAGTACTTC.